A selection of T cell receptor beta chains follows, all from one sample in a study of blood T cell repertoires in COVID-19. TCRdb's table, derived via immunoSEQ multiplex PCR, lists solely in-frame clones and lacks some. Of around 210,000 clones listed, 85% are singletons. The sample was peripheral blood. These receptors all stem from a man between 45 and 60 years old with COVID-19, enrolled during active disease. CDR3s include the opening cysteine and the closing phenylalanine or tryptophan. A D gene is named only where the DNA matches it firmly. Clone size is not always given. Where it is, it says once, few, many or a class for expanded clones.

clone size | J gene | V gene | CDR3 length | D gene | CDR3 protein | CDR3 DNA
. | TRBJ2-2 | TRBV7-2 | 13 | . | CASSPKNTGELFF | TGTGCCAGCAGCCCCAAGAACACCGGGGAGCTGTTTTTT
. | TRBJ2-7 | TRBV28 | 14 | TRBD1 | CASSTGTGYHEQYF | TGTGCCAGTTCCACGGGGACAGGGTACCACGAGCAGTACTTC
few | TRBJ1-1 | TRBV7-3 | 14 | TRBD1 | CASSPGQGNTEAFF | TGTGCCAGCAGCCCGGGACAGGGGAACACTGAAGCTTTCTTT
. | TRBJ1-4 | TRBV9 | 15 | TRBD1 | CASSVGGQGGEKLFF | TGTGCCAGCAGCGTAGGGGGACAGGGTGGTGAAAAACTGTTTTTT
. | TRBJ2-2 | TRBV18 | 20 | TRBD1 | CASSLSILLDRGLNTGELFF | TGTGCCAGCTCACTATCCATTCTACTCGACAGGGGCCTTAACACCGGGGAGCTGTTTTTT
. | TRBJ1-5 | TRBV2 | 13 | . | CASRILVNQPQHF | TGTGCCAGCAGAATCCTTGTCAATCAGCCCCAGCATTTT
once | TRBJ2-5 | TRBV5-1 | 15 | TRBD1 | CASSLGDRPQETQYF | TGCGCCAGCAGCTTGGGGGACAGACCTCAAGAGACCCAGTACTTC
. | TRBJ1-2 | TRBV6-5 | 13 | . | CASSYISGYGYTF | TGTGCCAGCAGTTACATCAGCGGCTATGGCTACACCTTC
few | TRBJ1-2 | TRBV29-1 | 14 | . | CSVHRRDTRGGYTF | TGCAGCGTCCACCGCCGGGACACCAGAGGTGGCTACACCTTC
. | TRBJ2-3 | TRBV5-1 | 12 | . | CASSITRDTQYF | TGCGCCAGCAGCATCACTAGGGATACGCAGTATTTT
. | TRBJ1-4 | TRBV7-6 | 11 | . | CASSRDEKLFF | TGTGCCAGCAGCCGAGATGAAAAACTGTTTTTT
. | TRBJ1-4 | TRBV19 | 19 | . | CASSRIGHRQLTTNEKLFF | TGTGCCAGTAGTAGAATAGGGCACCGACAGCTTACAACTAATGAAAAACTGTTTTTT
. | TRBJ2-6 | TRBV18 | 14 | . | CASSLNSGANVLTF | TGTGCCAGCTCACTCAACTCTGGGGCCAACGTCCTGACTTTC
. | TRBJ2-4 | TRBV11-3 | 19 | TRBD2 | CASSLEGLAGSAAKNIQYF | TGTGCCAGCAGCTTAGAGGGACTAGCGGGGTCCGCAGCCAAAAACATTCAGTACTTC
few | TRBJ1-6 | TRBV7-2 | 15 | TRBD1 | CASSLGTGANSPLHF | TGTGCCAGCAGCTTAGGTACAGGGGCGAATTCACCCCTCCACTTT
few | TRBJ1-1 | TRBV19 | 15 | TRBD1 | CASSRGQGAYTEAFF | TGTGCCAGTAGTAGGGGACAGGGGGCTTACACTGAAGCTTTCTTT
. | TRBJ1-3 | TRBV2 | 12 | . | CASHRAGNTIYF | TGTGCCAGTCACAGGGCTGGAAACACCATATATTTT
. | TRBJ2-7 | TRBV4-2 | 14 | TRBD1 | CASRPLGQGREQYF | TGTGCCAGCAGACCTCTGGGACAGGGAAGGGAGCAGTACTTC
. | TRBJ2-5 | TRBV9 | 15 | . | CASSALGRFQETQYF | TGTGCCAGCAGCGCACTAGGACGGTTCCAAGAGACCCAGTACTTC
. | TRBJ2-7 | TRBV18 | 14 | TRBD1 | CASTAGQGRGEQYF | TGTGCCAGCACCGCCGGACAGGGACGAGGGGAGCAGTACTTC
. | TRBJ2-2 | TRBV12-5 | 17 | TRBD2 | CASGPGRGGENTGELFF | TGTGCTAGTGGGCCCGGACGTGGGGGGGAAAACACCGGGGAGCTGTTTTTT
. | TRBJ1-2 | TRBV7-9 | 14 | TRBD1 | CASSFDRASYGYTF | TGTGCCAGCAGCTTTGACAGGGCTTCCTATGGCTACACCTTC
. | TRBJ1-6 | TRBV4-2 | 16 | . | CASSLSAPKRDSPLHF | TGTGCCAGCAGCCTATCAGCACCAAAACGGGATTCACCCCTCCACTTT
. | TRBJ1-5 | TRBV5-6 | 14 | . | CASSPITGCKPQHF | TGTGCCAGCAGTCCGATAACAGGGTGTAAGCCCCAGCATTTT
. | TRBJ1-2 | TRBV5-1 | 17 | TRBD1 | CASSGRDRGKANYGYTF | TGCGCCAGCAGCGGGCGGGACAGGGGGAAAGCTAACTATGGCTACACCTTC
once | TRBJ1-1 | TRBV9 | 16 | . | CASSVVPTGRDTEAFF | TGTGCCAGCAGCGTAGTCCCAACAGGGCGAGACACTGAAGCTTTCTTT
. | TRBJ2-1 | TRBV3-1/TRBV3-2 | 16 | TRBD2 | CASSPTRLAGGNEQFF | TGTGCCAGCAGCCCAACAAGACTAGCGGGGGGCAATGAGCAGTTCTTC
. | TRBJ2-7 | TRBV5-8 | 15 | . | CASHNLEPGAYEQYF | TGTGCCAGTCATAACCTAGAGCCGGGGGCCTACGAGCAGTACTTC
. | TRBJ1-5 | TRBV6-2/TRBV6-3 | 16 | . | CASSYEETGSNQPQHF | TGTGCCAGCAGTTACGAGGAGACAGGAAGCAATCAGCCCCAGCATTTT
. | TRBJ2-7 | TRBV6-4 | 14 | TRBD2 | CATRGRETPYEQYF | TGTGCCACCCGAGGGCGGGAGACGCCCTACGAGCAGTACTTC
. | TRBJ1-1 | TRBV4-1 | 16 | TRBD1 | CASSQVGRDRNTEAFF | TGCGCCAGCAGCCAAGTCGGTCGGGACAGGAACACTGAAGCTTTCTTT
. | TRBJ1-1 | TRBV11-2 | 14 | TRBD1 | CASSARQGRGRAFF | TGTGCCAGCAGCGCTCGACAGGGACGGGGGCGAGCTTTCTTT
. | TRBJ1-6 | TRBV27 | 18 | TRBD1 | CASSLSGQGASYNSPLHF | TGTGCCAGCAGTTTATCGGGACAGGGGGCTTCCTATAATTCACCCCTCCACTTT
. | TRBJ1-5 | TRBV4-1 | 19 | TRBD1 | CASSQRLGQGAFWNQPQHF | TGCGCCAGCAGCCAACGTTTGGGACAGGGGGCATTTTGGAATCAGCCCCAGCATTTT
. | TRBJ2-2 | TRBV6-6 | 16 | TRBD2 | CASSSSGTTNTGELFF | TGTGCCAGCAGTTCTTCCGGGACTACCAACACCGGGGAGCTGTTTTTT
. | TRBJ2-1 | TRBV7-2 | 15 | . | CASSWGRGSALEQFF | TGTGCCAGCAGTTGGGGCCGGGGGTCGGCACTCGAGCAGTTCTTC
once | TRBJ1-1 | TRBV12-3/TRBV12-4 | 13 | . | CAGGWTVNTEAFF | TGTGCCGGGGGGTGGACTGTGAACACTGAAGCTTTCTTT
. | TRBJ2-5 | TRBV11-1 | 15 | TRBD1 | CASSGRLRGQETQYF | TGTGCCAGCAGCGGCCGACTACGGGGACAGGAGACCCAGTACTTC
. | TRBJ1-1 | TRBV6-6 | 11 | TRBD1 | CASSYGQGAFF | TGTGCCAGCAGTTACGGACAGGGGGCTTTCTTT